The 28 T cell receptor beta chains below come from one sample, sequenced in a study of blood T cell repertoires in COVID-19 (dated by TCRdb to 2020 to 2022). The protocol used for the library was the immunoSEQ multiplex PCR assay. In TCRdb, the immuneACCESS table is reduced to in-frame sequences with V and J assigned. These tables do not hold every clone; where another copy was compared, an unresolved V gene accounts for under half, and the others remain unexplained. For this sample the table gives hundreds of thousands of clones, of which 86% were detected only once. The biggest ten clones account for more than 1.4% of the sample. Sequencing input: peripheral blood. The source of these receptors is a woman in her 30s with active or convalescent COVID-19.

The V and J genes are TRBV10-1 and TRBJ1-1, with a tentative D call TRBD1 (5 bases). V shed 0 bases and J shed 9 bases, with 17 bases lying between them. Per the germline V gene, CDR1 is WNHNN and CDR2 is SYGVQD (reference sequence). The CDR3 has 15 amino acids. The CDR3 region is CASSESQTAGGQAFF. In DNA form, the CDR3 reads TGCGCCAGCAGTGAGTCGCAGACGGCGGGGGGACAAGCTTTCTTT.

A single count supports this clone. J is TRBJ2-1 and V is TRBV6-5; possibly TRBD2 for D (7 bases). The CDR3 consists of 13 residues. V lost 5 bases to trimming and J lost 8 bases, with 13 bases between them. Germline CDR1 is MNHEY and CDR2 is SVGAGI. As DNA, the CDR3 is TGTGCCAGCAGTCGGGGGGCCTCGTATGAGCAGTTCTTC. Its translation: CASSRGASYEQFF.

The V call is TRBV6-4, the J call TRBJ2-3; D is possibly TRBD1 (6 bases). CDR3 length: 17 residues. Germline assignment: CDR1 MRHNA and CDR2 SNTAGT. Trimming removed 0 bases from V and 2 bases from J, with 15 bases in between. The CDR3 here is CASSDSPGRGDTDTQYF. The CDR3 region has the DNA TGTGCCAGCAGTGACTCACCGGGCAGGGGCGACACAGATACGCAGTATTTT.

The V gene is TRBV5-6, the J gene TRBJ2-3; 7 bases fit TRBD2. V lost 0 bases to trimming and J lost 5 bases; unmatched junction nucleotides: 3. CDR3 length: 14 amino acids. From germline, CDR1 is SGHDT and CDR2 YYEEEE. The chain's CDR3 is CASSLAGGGDTQYF. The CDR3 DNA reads TGTGCCAGCAGCTTGGCCGGCGGGGGAGATACGCAGTATTTT.

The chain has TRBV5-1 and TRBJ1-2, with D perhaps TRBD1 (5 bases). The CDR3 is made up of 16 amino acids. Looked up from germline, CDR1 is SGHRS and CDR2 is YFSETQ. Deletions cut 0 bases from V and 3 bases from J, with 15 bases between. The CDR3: CASSLESGTRDYGYTF. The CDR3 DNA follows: TGCGCCAGCAGCTTGGAATCAGGGACTCGGGACTATGGCTACACCTTC.

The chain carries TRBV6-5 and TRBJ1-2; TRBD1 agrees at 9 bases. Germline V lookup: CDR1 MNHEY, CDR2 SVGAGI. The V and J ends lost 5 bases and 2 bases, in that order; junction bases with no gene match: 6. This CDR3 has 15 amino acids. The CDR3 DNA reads TGTGCCAGCAGTACCAGGGACAGGGAAAACTATGGCTACACCTTC. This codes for CASSTRDRENYGYTF.

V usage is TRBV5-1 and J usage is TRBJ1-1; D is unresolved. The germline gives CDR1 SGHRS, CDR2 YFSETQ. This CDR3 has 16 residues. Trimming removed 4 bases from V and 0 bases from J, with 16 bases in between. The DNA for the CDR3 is TGCGCCAGCAGCCCGGGATCGGGAGCTCTGAACACTGAAGCTTTCTTT. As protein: CASSPGSGALNTEAFF.

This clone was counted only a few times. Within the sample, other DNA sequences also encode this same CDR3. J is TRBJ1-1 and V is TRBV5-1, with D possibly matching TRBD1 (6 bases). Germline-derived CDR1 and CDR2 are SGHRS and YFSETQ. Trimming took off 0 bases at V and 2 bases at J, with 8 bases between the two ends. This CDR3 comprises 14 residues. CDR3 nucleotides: TGCGCCAGCAGCTTGGGGACAGTAAACACTGAAGCTTTCTTT. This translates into CASSLGTVNTEAFF.

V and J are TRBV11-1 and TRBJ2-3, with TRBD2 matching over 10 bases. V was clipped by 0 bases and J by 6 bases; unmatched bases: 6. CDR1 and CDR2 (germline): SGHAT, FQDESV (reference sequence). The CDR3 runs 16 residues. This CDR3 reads CASSLASGGILDTQYF. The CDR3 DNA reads TGTGCCAGCAGCTTAGCTAGCGGGGGGATATTGGATACGCAGTATTTT.

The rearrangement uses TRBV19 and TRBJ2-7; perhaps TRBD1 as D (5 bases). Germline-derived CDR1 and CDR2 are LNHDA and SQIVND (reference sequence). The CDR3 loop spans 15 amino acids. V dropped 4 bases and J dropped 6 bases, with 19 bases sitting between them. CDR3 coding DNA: TGTGCCAGTAGTACCCCGCTGAGTTGGGGCGGCGAGCAGTACTTC. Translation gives CASSTPLSWGGEQYF.

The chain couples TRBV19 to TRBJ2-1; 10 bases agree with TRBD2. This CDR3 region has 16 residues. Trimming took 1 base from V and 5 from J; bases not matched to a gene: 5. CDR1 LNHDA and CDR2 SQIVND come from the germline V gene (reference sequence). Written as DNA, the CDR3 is TGTGCCAGTAGTATAGTTATGGGACTAGCGAACAATGAGCAGTTCTTC. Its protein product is CASSIVMGLANNEQFF. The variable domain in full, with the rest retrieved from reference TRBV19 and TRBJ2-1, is DGGITQSPKYLFRKEGQNVTLSCEQNLNHDAMYWYRQDPGQGLRLIYYSQIVNDFQKGDIAEGYSVSREKKESFPLTVTSAQKNPTAFYLCASSIVMGLANNEQFFGPGTRLTVL.

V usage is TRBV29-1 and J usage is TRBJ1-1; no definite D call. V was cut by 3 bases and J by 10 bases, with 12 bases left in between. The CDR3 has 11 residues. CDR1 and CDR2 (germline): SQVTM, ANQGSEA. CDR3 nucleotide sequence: TGCAGCGTTGACCCCGGGGTGATAGCTTTCTTT. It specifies CSVDPGVIAFF.

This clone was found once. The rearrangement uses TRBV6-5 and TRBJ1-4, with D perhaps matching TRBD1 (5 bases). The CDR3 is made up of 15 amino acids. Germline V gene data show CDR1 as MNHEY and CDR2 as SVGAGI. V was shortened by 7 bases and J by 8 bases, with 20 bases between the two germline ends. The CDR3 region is CASNLWGGGGEKLFF. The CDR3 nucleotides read TGTGCCAGCAATCTCTGGGGGGGAGGTGGGGAAAAACTGTTTTTT.

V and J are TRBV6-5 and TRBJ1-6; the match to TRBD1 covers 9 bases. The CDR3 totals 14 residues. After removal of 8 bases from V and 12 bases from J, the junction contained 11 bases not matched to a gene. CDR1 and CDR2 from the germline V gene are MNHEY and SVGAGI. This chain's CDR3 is CASLTGGPGEPLHF. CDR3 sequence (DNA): TGTGCCAGCCTGACAGGGGGGCCCGGTGAACCCCTCCACTTT.

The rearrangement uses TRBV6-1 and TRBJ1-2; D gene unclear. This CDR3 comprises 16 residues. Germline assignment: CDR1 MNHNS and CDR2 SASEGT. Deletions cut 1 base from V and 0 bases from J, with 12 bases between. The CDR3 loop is CASSEDTYPTNYGYTF. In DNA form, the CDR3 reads TGTGCCAGCAGTGAAGATACGTATCCTACTAACTATGGCTACACCTTC.

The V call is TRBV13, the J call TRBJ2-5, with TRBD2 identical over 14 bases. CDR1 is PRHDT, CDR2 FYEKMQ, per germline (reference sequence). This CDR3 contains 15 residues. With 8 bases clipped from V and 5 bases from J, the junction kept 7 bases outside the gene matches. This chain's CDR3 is CASSRLAGGLETQYF. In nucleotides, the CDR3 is TGTGCCAGCTCCCGACTAGCGGGGGGGTTGGAGACCCAGTACTTC.

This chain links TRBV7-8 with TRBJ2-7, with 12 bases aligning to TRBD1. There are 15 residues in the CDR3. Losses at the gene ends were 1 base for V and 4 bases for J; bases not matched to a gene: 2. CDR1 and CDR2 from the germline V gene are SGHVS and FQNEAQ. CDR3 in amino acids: CASSLVGQGAYEQYF. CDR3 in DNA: TGTGCCAGCAGCTTAGTGGGACAGGGGGCTTACGAGCAGTACTTC.

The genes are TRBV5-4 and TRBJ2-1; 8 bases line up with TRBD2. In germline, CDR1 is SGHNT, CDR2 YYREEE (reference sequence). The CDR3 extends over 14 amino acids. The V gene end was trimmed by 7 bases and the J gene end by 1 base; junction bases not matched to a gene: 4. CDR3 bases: TGTGCCAGCCGAAGCGGGAGTTCCTACAATGAGCAGTTCTTC. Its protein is CASRSGSSYNEQFF.

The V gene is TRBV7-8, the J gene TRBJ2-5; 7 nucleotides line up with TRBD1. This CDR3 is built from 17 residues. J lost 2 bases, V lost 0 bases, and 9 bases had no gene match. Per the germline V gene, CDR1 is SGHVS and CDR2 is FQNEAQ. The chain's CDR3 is CASSLASQGVGQETQYF. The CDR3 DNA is TGTGCCAGCAGCTTAGCGTCCCAGGGGGTAGGGCAAGAGACCCAGTACTTC. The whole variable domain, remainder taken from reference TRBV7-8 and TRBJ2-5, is GAGVSQSPRYKVAKRGQDVALRCDPISGHVSLFWYQQALGQGPEFLTYFQNEAQLDKSGLPSDRFFAERPEGSVSTLKIQRTQQEDSAVYLCASSLASQGVGQETQYFGPGTRLLVL.

CDR3 protein: CASSNGQLKLFF. CDR3 bases: TGTGCCAGTAGTAACGGACAGCTCAAACTGTTTTTT. The chain combines TRBV19 with TRBJ1-4, with D maybe TRBD1 (6 bases). V shed 4 bases and J shed 11 bases, with 11 bases lying between them. Germline CDR1 is LNHDA and CDR2 is SQIVND (reference sequence). This CDR3 has 12 residues. The variable domain in full, completed from reference TRBV19 and TRBJ1-4, reads DGGITQSPKYLFRKEGQNVTLSCEQNLNHDAMYWYRQDPGQGLRLIYYSQIVNDFQKGDIAEGYSVSREKKESFPLTVTSAQKNPTAFYLCASSNGQLKLFFGSGTQLSVL.

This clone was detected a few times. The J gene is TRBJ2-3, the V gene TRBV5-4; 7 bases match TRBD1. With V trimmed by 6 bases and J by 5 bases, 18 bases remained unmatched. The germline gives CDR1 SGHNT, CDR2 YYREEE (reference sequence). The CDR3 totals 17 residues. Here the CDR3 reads CASTPSGDRVLGDTQYF. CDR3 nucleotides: TGTGCCAGCACGCCCTCGGGTGACAGGGTCCTTGGAGATACGCAGTATTTT.

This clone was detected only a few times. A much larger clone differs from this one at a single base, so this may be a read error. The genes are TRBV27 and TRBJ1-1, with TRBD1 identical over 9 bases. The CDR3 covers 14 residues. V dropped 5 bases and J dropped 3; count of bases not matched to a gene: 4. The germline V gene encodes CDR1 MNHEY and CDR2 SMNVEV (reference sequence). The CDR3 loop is CASSPQGADTEAFF. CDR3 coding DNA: TGTGCCAGCAGTCCACAGGGGGCGGACACTGAAGCTTTCTTT.

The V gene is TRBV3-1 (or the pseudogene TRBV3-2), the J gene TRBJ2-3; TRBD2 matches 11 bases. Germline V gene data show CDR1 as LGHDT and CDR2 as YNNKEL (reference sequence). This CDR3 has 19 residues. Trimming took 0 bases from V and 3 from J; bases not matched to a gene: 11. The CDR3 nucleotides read TGTGCCAGCAGCCAAGATCTGGAAGGCCTAGCGGGAGGAACAGATACGCAGTATTTT. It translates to CASSQDLEGLAGGTDTQYF.

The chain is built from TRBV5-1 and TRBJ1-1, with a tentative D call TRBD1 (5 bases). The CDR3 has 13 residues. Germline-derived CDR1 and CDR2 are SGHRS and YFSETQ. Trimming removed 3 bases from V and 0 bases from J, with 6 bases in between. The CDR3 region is CASSSQVNTEAFF. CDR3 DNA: TGCGCCAGCAGCTCACAGGTGAACACTGAAGCTTTCTTT.

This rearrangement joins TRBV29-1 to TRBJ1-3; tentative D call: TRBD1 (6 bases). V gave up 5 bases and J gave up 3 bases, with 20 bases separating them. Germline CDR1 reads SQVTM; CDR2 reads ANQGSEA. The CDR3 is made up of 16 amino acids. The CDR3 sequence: CSVRTGSGALGNTIYF. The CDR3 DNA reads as TGCAGCGTTAGGACGGGGTCAGGGGCGCTTGGAAACACCATATATTTT.

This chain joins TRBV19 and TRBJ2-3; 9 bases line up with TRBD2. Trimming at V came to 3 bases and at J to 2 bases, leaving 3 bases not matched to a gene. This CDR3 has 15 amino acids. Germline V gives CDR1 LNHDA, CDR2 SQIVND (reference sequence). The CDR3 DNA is TGTGCCAGTAGTATGACTAGCGGTTTCACAGATACGCAGTATTTT. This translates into CASSMTSGFTDTQYF.

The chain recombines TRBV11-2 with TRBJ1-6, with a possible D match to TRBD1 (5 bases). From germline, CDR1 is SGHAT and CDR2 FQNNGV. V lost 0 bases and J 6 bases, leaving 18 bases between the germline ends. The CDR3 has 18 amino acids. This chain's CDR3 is CASSLDHWGGIGNSPLHF. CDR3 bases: TGTGCCAGCAGCTTAGACCACTGGGGGGGGATCGGTAATTCACCCCTCCACTTT.

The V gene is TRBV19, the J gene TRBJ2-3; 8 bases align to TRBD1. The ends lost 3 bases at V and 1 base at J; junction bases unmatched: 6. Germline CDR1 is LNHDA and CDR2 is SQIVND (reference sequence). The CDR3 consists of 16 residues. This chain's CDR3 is CASSILSGGGTDTQYF. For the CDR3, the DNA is TGTGCCAGTAGTATCCTCTCAGGGGGCGGCACAGATACGCAGTATTTT.